This T cell receptor (beta chain) derives from a study of blood T cells in healthy people across ages (dated by TCRdb to about 2015). About the full investigation: In model experiments, template switching captured about one uniquely barcoded TCR beta cDNA molecule for every two T cells. The study measured age-related changes in TCR beta repertoire diversity using deep sequencing normalized with unique cDNA molecular identifiers. The donors were split into four age groups: young (average 16 years), middle-aged (around 40), aged (62) and long-lived (over 80). To avoid experimental bias, donors of different ages were spread randomly across the sequencing lanes. Two additional independent replicas of 1 million unique cDNA reads from the same blood draw were analyzed for two donors (one aged 18 to 30 and one aged 80 or older). Results the study describes overall, beyond this receptor: Because profiling used bulk unsorted PBMCs, naive and antigen-experienced compartments could not be compared conclusively. There was a strong correlation between observed TCR beta diversity and the percentage of naive T cells measured by flow cytometry. Observed TCR beta diversity per million T cells fell roughly linearly with age, and a significant reduction was already apparent by age roughly 40. Estimates of total diversity based on one million sequenced T cells were considered lower bounds and underestimates. Compared with the aged group, the long-lived group had more naive CD4+ T cells, fewer expanded clones and increased TCR diversity, a pattern suggesting age selection. The CMV infection status of donors was not known, potentially confounding age-related changes in expanded clonotypes.

The library relied on 5' RACE. The instrument given in TCRdb is Illumina HiSeq 2500. The second PCR ran for about 6 to 11 cycles and used a J-beta primer mix along with a sample-barcoded 5' primer. A unique molecular identifier was introduced onto each TCR beta cDNA molecule by a template-switch 5' adaptor carrying 12 random nucleotides. Each sample yielded at least 3 million CDR3-containing paired-end reads. First-strand cDNA synthesis was performed from all RNA using the Mint cDNA synthesis kit, with priming by a TRBC-specific oligonucleotide. After uracil-DNA glycosylase treatment, a first 18-cycle PCR used universal primers M1SS and BC2_uni_R on all cDNA. The authors' analysis ran thus. Each sample was normalized by randomly selecting 1 million high-quality reads, each carrying a distinct molecular identifier. Instead of being binned into consensus sequences, reads with shared molecular identifiers were discarded. MiTCR, with a Q25 quality threshold and the strictest error-elimination algorithm, was used for CDR3 identification, clonotype clustering and error correction. Lower-bound total TCR beta diversity was estimated with a nonparametric unseen species model using Euler transformation. TCRdb reprocessing: public reads trimmed at Q25 with fastp, clones called with MiXCR, in-frame beta chains kept. A single entry per CDR3 protein holds the most common genes and DNA from its merged rows. It is TCRdb's table, rather than the study itself, that gives the V and J calls and clone size. For this sample there are more than 800,000 distinct CDR3 sequences; 45% appear just once. The top ten hold 18% of the sample.

Donors were a few dozen systemically healthy Caucasian individuals from Russia aged about 6 to 100 years. Ten milliliters of peripheral blood were drawn from each donor into EDTA-treated Vacutainer tubes. PBMCs were isolated by Ficoll-Paque density-gradient centrifugation, with at least 6 million obtained per sample. Total RNA, at least 6 micrograms per sample, was extracted from PBMCs with Trizol reagent. The percentages of naive CD45RAhigh/CD27high T cells were determined by flow cytometry on a PBMC aliquot from every donor. In the germline V gene (reference sequence), CDR1 corresponds to SEHNR and CDR2 to FQNEAQ. V is pruned by 6 bases and J by 12 bases, leaving 17 bases of the junction without a gene match. The CDR3 has 15 amino acids, counting the end cysteine and phenylalanine. Left in the record is the CDR3 DNA by itself, 45 bases read in frame from the first base. As regards this clonotype: Its target antigen remains unknown. Base qualities are missing; no much larger clone stands one base away.

The source material was blood. The receptor comes from a woman aged 60-75 years in good health. The chain is assembled from TRBV7-9 and TRBJ2-1; a stretch of 7 junction bases matches TRBD1. CDR3 sequence: CASSHRGELSGRQFF. The DNA reads as follows: TGTGCCAGCAGTCACAGGGGTGAATTGTCAGGTCGGCAGTTCTTC.